Shown below are 29 T cell receptor beta chains from a single sample sequenced in a study of identical twins. TCRdb re-analysed the 5' RACE reads in MiXCR, keeping a single row per CDR3 protein. There are just over 500,000 distinct CDR3 sequences in the sample; about 20% occur only once, and around 0.9% lies in the top ten. These data were also filed under a second study, of T cells expressing NK-cell markers.

The specimen was CD4+ T cells sorted from blood. The source is a young woman in good health.

The DNA for the CDR3 is TGCGCCAGCAGCTTTATCGTCGGGACAGGGACTATGAACACTGAAGCTTTCTTT. As protein: CASSFIVGTGTMNTEAFF. V is TRBV5-1 and J is TRBJ1-1, with 9 bases fitting TRBD1. The CDR3 is 18 amino acids. Germline trimming cut 2 bases from V and 0 bases from J; bases unmatched to any gene: 11. Germline V gene lookup returns CDR1 SGHRS and CDR2 YFSETQ.

This clonotype was counted ten times or more. V and J are TRBV12-3 or TRBV12-4 and TRBJ1-2; tentative D call: TRBD1 (5 bases). The CDR3 length is 13 residues. The V and J ends lost 8 bases and 7 bases respectively, with 17 bases between them. The CDR3 is CASRGTEVLGYTF. In DNA form, the CDR3 reads TGTGCCAGCCGCGGGACTGAAGTGCTTGGCTACACCTTC.

The chain uses TRBV20-1 and TRBJ2-1, with D tentatively TRBD2 (5 bases). The V end lost 2 bases, the J end lost 5 bases, and 16 bases lay between the germline ends. This CDR3 has 15 amino acids. Germline CDR1 is DFQATT and CDR2 is SNEGSKA (reference sequence). As DNA, the CDR3 is TGCAGTGCTAGATCGGCTAGCTCCCTGAACAATGAGCAGTTCTTC. Translation: CSARSASSLNNEQFF.

This chain uses TRBV2 with TRBJ1-3; D call uncertain. V was trimmed by 11 bases and J by 1 base, leaving 12 bases between them. The CDR3 loop spans 13 amino acids. Germline CDR1 and CDR2: SNHLY and FYNNEI. CDR3 protein: CALYSRSGNTIYF. The CDR3 nucleotides are TGTGCCTTGTACTCGAGGTCTGGAAACACCATATATTTT.

This chain joins TRBV6-1 and TRBJ1-3; 8 nucleotides agree with TRBD1. There are 17 residues in the CDR3. CDR1 MNHNS and CDR2 SASEGT come from the germline V gene. V lost 6 bases, J lost 0 bases, and 10 bases stayed unmatched. CDR3 DNA: TGTGCCAGCAGACCCGGACAGGGAAGTCTCTCTGGAAACACCATATATTTT. Its protein product is CASRPGQGSLSGNTIYF.

The CDR3 bases are TGTGCCAGCAGCACAAGGACTAGCGGGAGATCCTACGAGCAGTACTTC. Its protein is CASSTRTSGRSYEQYF. V and J are TRBV7-2 and TRBJ2-7; 13 nucleotides align to TRBD2. Trimming took 5 bases from V and 1 from J; bases not matched to a gene: 5. Germline V gives CDR1 SGHTA, CDR2 FQGNSA. The CDR3 covers 16 residues.

This chain connects TRBV10-3 to TRBJ2-7, with a weak D call TRBD2 (6 bases). The CDR3 contains 14 residues. Germline CDR1 reads ENHRY; CDR2 reads SYGVKD. Deletions cut 8 bases from V and 4 bases from J, with 18 bases between. CDR3 region: CAISGDSYSYEQYF. CDR3 DNA: TGTGCCATCTCTGGGGACTCCTATTCTTACGAGCAGTACTTC.

The chain's CDR3 is CASSFEGKKTF. The CDR3 nucleotides read TGTGCCAGCAGTTTTGAAGGGAAGAAGACCTTC. This chain uses TRBV12-3 or TRBV12-4 with TRBJ1-2; D remains unclear. V was shortened by 3 bases and J by 14 bases, with 13 bases between the two germline ends. CDR3 length: 11 amino acids.

The V gene is TRBV5-1, the J gene TRBJ2-2; D unclear. V shed 4 bases and J shed 0 bases, with 10 bases lying between them. Germline CDR1 and CDR2: SGHRS and YFSETQ. This CDR3 has 15 residues. The DNA for the CDR3 is TGCGCCAGCAGCCCTTCTCCCGCGAACACCGGGGAGCTGTTTTTT. This codes for CASSPSPANTGELFF.

This clonotype was counted a few times. The V call is TRBV29-1, the J call TRBJ2-3; TRBD1 is a possible D gene (6 bases). Trimming shortened V by 4 bases and J by 2 bases, and 13 bases separated the two germline ends. Germline V gene lookup returns CDR1 SQVTM and CDR2 ANQGSEA. The CDR3 length is 14 residues. The CDR3 reads CSVASAGATDTQYF. Written as DNA, the CDR3 is TGCAGCGTTGCCTCTGCAGGGGCCACAGATACGCAGTATTTT.

The V gene is TRBV5-8, the J gene TRBJ2-3, with 7 bases lining up with TRBD2. J lost 5 bases, V lost 1 base, and 7 bases had no gene match. The CDR3 is 15 residues long. From germline, CDR1 is SGHTS and CDR2 YDEGEE. The chain's CDR3 is CASSLIGGRGDTQYF. The CDR3 DNA follows: TGTGCCAGCAGCTTGATCGGAGGGAGGGGAGATACGCAGTATTTT.

The sample holds a few counts of this clonotype. J is TRBJ1-5 and V is TRBV3-1; D is possibly TRBD1 (6 bases). The CDR3 covers 17 residues. Germline V lookup: CDR1 LGHDT, CDR2 YNNKEL (reference sequence). V was clipped by 3 bases and J by 4 bases, with 19 bases between them. The CDR3 here is CASSHQGGRGGNQPQHF. The CDR3 DNA reads as TGTGCCAGCAGCCACCAAGGAGGCAGGGGAGGTAATCAGCCCCAGCATTTT. The variable domain in full, with the rest retrieved from reference TRBV3-1 and TRBJ1-5, is DTAVSQTPKYLVTQMGNDKSIKCEQNLGHDTMYWYKQDSKKFLKIMFSYNNKELIINETVPNRFSPKSPDKAHLNLHINSLELGDSAVYFCASSHQGGRGGNQPQHFGDGTRLSIL.

The CDR3 loop is CASRKRDSLNSYEQYF. The CDR3 nucleotides are TGTGCCAGCAGAAAAAGGGACAGCTTAAATTCCTACGAGCAGTACTTC. This rearrangement joins TRBV6-1 to TRBJ2-7, with 7 bases lining up with TRBD1. J was trimmed by 1 base and V by 6 bases; bases with no gene match: 12. This CDR3 is 16 amino acids long. Germline V gives CDR1 MNHNS, CDR2 SASEGT.

The chain links TRBV4-2 to TRBJ2-1; D gene unclear. The length of the CDR3 is 14 residues. The V gene's germline CDR1 is LGHNA and CDR2 YNFKEQ. Deletions cut 4 bases from V and 9 bases from J, with 16 bases between. CDR3 sequence: CASSPPARAAEQFF. The CDR3 DNA sequence: TGTGCCAGCAGCCCCCCCGCAAGGGCGGCTGAGCAGTTCTTC.

This clonotype appeared many times. V and J are TRBV12-3 or TRBV12-4 and TRBJ2-1, with unresolved D. V gave up 3 bases and J gave up 8 bases, with 5 bases separating them. CDR3 length: 11 residues. The CDR3 reads CASSFFDEQFF. CDR3 coding DNA: TGTGCCAGCAGTTTCTTCGATGAGCAGTTCTTC.

This clonotype turned up a few times. The genes are TRBV12-3 or TRBV12-4 and TRBJ2-5, with a weak D call TRBD1 (5 bases). The CDR3 has 14 residues. The V and J ends lost 8 bases and 1 base respectively, with 14 bases between them. The CDR3 protein is CASPLQGSQETQYF. The CDR3 nucleotides are TGTGCCAGCCCCCTCCAGGGTAGCCAAGAGACCCAGTACTTC.

Only a few counts were recorded for this clonotype. The CDR3 nucleotides are TGTGCCAGCAGCGTAGTCGGGGACGTCAATCAGCCCCAGCATTTT. Protein product: CASSVVGDVNQPQHF. This rearrangement joins TRBV9 to TRBJ1-5; a weak D match, TRBD1 (5 bases). V was pared by 0 bases and J by 3 bases, with 10 bases between. The CDR3 has 15 residues. CDR1 is SGDLS and CDR2 is YYNGEE in the germline V gene.

The genes are TRBV5-1 and TRBJ2-3, with D unclear. The CDR3 has 15 amino acids. Trimming removed 0 bases from V and 11 bases from J, with 19 bases in between. From germline, CDR1 is SGHRS and CDR2 YFSETQ. The CDR3 sequence is CASSLDTTKPLRQYF. Written as DNA, the CDR3 is TGCGCCAGCAGCTTGGACACAACCAAACCGTTACGGCAGTATTTT.

This clonotype was detected only a few times. The chain joins TRBV29-1 to TRBJ1-2, with TRBD1 matching over 7 bases. J was trimmed by 6 bases and V by 5 bases; bases with no gene match: 6. CDR1 and CDR2 from the germline V gene are SQVTM and ANQGSEA. The CDR3 is made up of 12 amino acids. CDR3 protein: CSVPARGDGYTF. DNA of the CDR3: TGCAGCGTTCCCGCCAGGGGGGATGGCTACACCTTC.

This sequence joins TRBV20-1 and TRBJ2-7, with D perhaps TRBD1 or TRBD2 (6 bases each). In germline, CDR1 is DFQATT, CDR2 SNEGSKA (reference sequence). Between the trimmed V and J ends, which lost 5 bases and 2 bases, there was a span of 19 bases. This CDR3 comprises 15 residues. The CDR3 nucleotides are TGCAGTGCTGGACGTAACCGGGGGCCGACCTACGAGCAGTACTTC. As protein: CSAGRNRGPTYEQYF.

This clonotype was detected a few times. The chain carries TRBV7-9 and TRBJ2-5; D not resolved. The CDR3 spans 15 residues. Germline CDR1 SEHNR, CDR2 FQNEAQ (reference sequence). The V end lost 1 base, the J end lost 2 bases, and 11 bases lay between the germline ends. CDR3 loop: CASSLVSAPQETQYF. For the CDR3, the DNA is TGTGCCAGCAGCTTAGTTTCGGCGCCTCAAGAGACCCAGTACTTC. The full variable domain, its missing parts supplied by reference TRBV7-9 and TRBJ2-5, is DTGVSQNPRHKITKRGQNVTFRCDPISEHNRLYWYRQTLGQGPEFLTYFQNEAQLEKSRLLSDRFSAERPKGSFSTLEIQRTEQGDSAMYLCASSLVSAPQETQYFGPGTRLLVL.

The table lists this clonotype with a few counts. The chain has TRBV11-3 and TRBJ2-1; TRBD1 is a possible D gene (6 bases). The CDR3 loop spans 15 amino acids. V lost 4 bases to trimming and J lost 6 bases, with 16 bases between them. The V gene's germline CDR1 is SGHNT and CDR2 YENEEA. The CDR3 sequence is CASSSEGVGVNEQFF. For the CDR3, the DNA is TGTGCCAGCAGCTCAGAGGGGGTGGGGGTCAATGAGCAGTTCTTC.

This clonotype was seen a few times. The rearrangement links TRBV5-1 to TRBJ2-7; 11 bases match TRBD1. Germline V gives CDR1 SGHRS, CDR2 YFSETQ. The CDR3 length is 14 residues. Unmatched junction bases numbered 7, after V lost 4 bases and J lost 7 bases. The CDR3 coding sequence is TGCGCCAGCAGCCCATCCGGGACAGGGGGAGAGCAGTACTTC. The encoded protein is CASSPSGTGGEQYF.

This clonotype was detected ten times or more. CDR3 nucleotide sequence: TGCAGTGCTCGTAGGGGACTAGCGGGCACAGATACGCAGTATTTT. Protein sequence: CSARRGLAGTDTQYF. The chain has TRBV20-1 and TRBJ2-3; 11 nucleotides align to TRBD2. Trimming took 5 bases from V and 1 from J; bases not matched to a gene: 5. There are 15 residues in the CDR3. The germline gives CDR1 DFQATT, CDR2 SNEGSKA (reference sequence).

The sample holds a few counts of this clonotype. This rearrangement joins TRBV6-5 to TRBJ2-7; the D call may be TRBD1 or TRBD2 (6 bases each). The length of the CDR3 is 15 residues. CDR1 and CDR2 (germline): MNHEY, SVGAGI. Trimming left V 6 bases short and J 3 bases short, with 18 bases between. The CDR3 DNA sequence: TGTGCCAGCAGCTATGACAGGCGGGATTTCTACGAGCAGTACTTC. This translates into CASSYDRRDFYEQYF.

This sequence joins TRBV9 and TRBJ2-5; no clear D. Trimming stripped 4 bases from V and 4 bases from J, with 14 bases between. This CDR3 is built from 14 residues. Germline values: CDR1 SGDLS, CDR2 YYNGEE. DNA for the CDR3: TGTGCCAGCAGCCCCTCCCCCATAGGAGAGACCCAGTACTTC. It codes for CASSPSPIGETQYF.

The chain has TRBV29-1 and TRBJ2-5; TRBD2 might be the D (6 bases). Trimming took off 4 bases at V and 4 bases at J, with 13 bases between the two ends. The CDR3 sequence is 13 residues long. Germline assignment: CDR1 SQVTM and CDR2 ANQGSEA. The CDR3 region is CSVAGLLAETQYF. CDR3 nucleotide sequence: TGCAGCGTTGCCGGACTATTGGCAGAGACCCAGTACTTC.

This clonotype appeared a few times. The gene calls are TRBV4-2 and TRBJ1-2, with TRBD1 as a possible D gene (6 bases). Trimming removed 6 bases from V and 3 bases from J, with 14 bases in between. From germline, CDR1 is LGHNA and CDR2 YNFKEQ. The CDR3 runs 14 residues. In DNA, the CDR3 is TGTGCCAGCAGAACCGGGAGGGGGGACTATGGCTACACCTTC. Translating it yields CASRTGRGDYGYTF.

The chain uses TRBV20-1 and TRBJ2-7, with TRBD2 matching 8 bases. The germline V gene has CDR1 DFQATT and CDR2 SNEGSKA (reference sequence). J gave up 6 bases and V 5 bases, and 12 bases lay outside the gene matches. There are 14 residues in the CDR3. This CDR3 is CSAPYTERGREQYF. CDR3 coding DNA: TGCAGTGCTCCATACACGGAGCGGGGGCGCGAGCAGTACTTC.